This T cell receptor beta chain comes out of a study of T-cell reconstitution after alpha-beta-depleted transplantation in children. The CDR3 totals 14 residues. V dropped 3 bases and J dropped 5 bases, with 11 bases sitting between them. The TCRbeta library was prepared with unique molecular identifiers. One entry per CDR3 protein, called by TCRdb with MiXCR from the PCR reads. The sample yields a few hundred thousand distinct CDR3 sequences, more than 20% seen once. This clonotype showed up just a few times. The sequence was obtained from a boy in the first two years of life with Wiskott-Aldrich syndrome, due to receive a stem cell transplant. The sequencing used PBMCs, collected before TCRalphabeta/CD19-depleted stem cell transplant. The V gene is TRBV12-3 or TRBV12-4, the J gene TRBJ1-5, with TRBD1 as a possible D gene (6 bases). The CDR3 is CASSLGGGYQPQHF. The CDR3 DNA is TGTGCCAGCAGTTTGGGGGGGGGCTATCAGCCCCAGCATTTT.